The source of this TCR beta chain is a study of radiotherapy plus CTLA-4 blockade in lung cancer. On the study more broadly: For approximately 19% of patients, objective responses occurred, and about 33% had disease control.

This clone was recorded a few times. What it binds is unknown. Produced via immunoSEQ multiplex PCR; TCRdb's table is partial and in-frame only. The sample shows over 100,000 clones, roughly four fifths of them seen only once. The study, taken as a whole, reports: Tumor-derived TCR clones expanded in blood after radiotherapy plus ipilimumab.

Germline V gives CDR1 ENHRY, CDR2 SYGVKD. With 10 bases removed from V and 5 bases from J, the gap between germline ends came to 17 bases. The CDR3 has 14 amino acids. The chain has TRBV10-3 and TRBJ1-4; D is undetermined. The source was peripheral blood, collected from a patient treated with radiotherapy plus ipilimumab. This receptor was identified in a human donor with non-small cell lung cancer that progressed on radiotherapy plus ipilimumab. Some clones in this sample may be carry-over from other donors' samples. CDR3 loop: CATRRTAENEKLFF. The CDR3 bases are TGTGCCACTCGTCGGACGGCAGAGAATGAAAAACTGTTTTTT.